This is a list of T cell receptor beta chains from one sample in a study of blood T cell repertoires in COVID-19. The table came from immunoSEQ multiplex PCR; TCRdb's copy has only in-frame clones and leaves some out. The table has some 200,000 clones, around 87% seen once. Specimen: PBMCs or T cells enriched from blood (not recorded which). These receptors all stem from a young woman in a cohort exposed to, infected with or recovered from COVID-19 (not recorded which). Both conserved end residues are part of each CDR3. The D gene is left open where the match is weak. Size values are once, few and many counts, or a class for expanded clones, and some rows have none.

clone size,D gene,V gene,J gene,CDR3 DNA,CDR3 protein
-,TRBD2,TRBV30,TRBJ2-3,TGTGCCTGGGGACTAGCGGGCACAGATACGCAGTATTTT,CAWGLAGTDTQYF
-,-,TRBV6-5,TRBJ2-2,TGTGCCAGCAGTTACTCTGGACATCTCTCCACCGGGGAGCTGTTTTTT,CASSYSGHLSTGELFF
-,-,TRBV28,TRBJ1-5,TGTGCCAGCAGTTTTTCAGGGGTCATACAGCCCCAGCATTTT,CASSFSGVIQPQHF
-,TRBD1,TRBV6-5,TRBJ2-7,TGTGCCAGCAGTTTCGGACAGGGACCACCCTACGAGCAGTACTTC,CASSFGQGPPYEQYF
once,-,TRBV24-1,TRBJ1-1,TGTGCCACCAGTGATTCAATGGAGCTAGAAGCTTTCTTT,CATSDSMELEAFF
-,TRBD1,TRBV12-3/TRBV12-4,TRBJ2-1,TGTGCCAGCATTCGGGGCAGGGGGCGTGAGCAGTTCTTC,CASIRGRGREQFF
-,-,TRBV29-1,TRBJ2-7,TGCAGCGTTCTAGGGGGATCGAGCTACGAGCAGTACTTC,CSVLGGSSYEQYF
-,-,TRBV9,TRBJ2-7,TGTGCCAGCAGCGACCTACCCGGGACTGATACCCGAGAGCAGTACTTC,CASSDLPGTDTREQYF
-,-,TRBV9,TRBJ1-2,TGTGCCAGCAGCGTAGCTGGGACTCCCCTCCTCTATGGCTACACCTTC,CASSVAGTPLLYGYTF
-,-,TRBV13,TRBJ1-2,TGTGCCAGCAGCTTCAGGGTAAATGACTATGGCTACACCTTC,CASSFRVNDYGYTF
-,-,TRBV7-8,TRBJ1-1,TGTGCCAGCAGCTTCCCCTATGGGGCCAACACTGAAGCTTTCTTT,CASSFPYGANTEAFF
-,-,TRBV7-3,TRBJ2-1,TGTGCCAGCTCCTTCGATGCAGTTTACAATGAGCAGTTCTTC,CASSFDAVYNEQFF
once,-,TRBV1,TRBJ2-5,TGCACCAGCCTTACTGACAGGGCTCAAGAGACCCAGTACTTC,CTSLTDRAQETQYF
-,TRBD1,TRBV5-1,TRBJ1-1,TGCGCCAGCAGCCCGGACAGGCTAAACACTGAAGCTTTCTTT,CASSPDRLNTEAFF
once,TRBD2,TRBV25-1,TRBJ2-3,TGTGCCAGCAGTGAATTGAGTGGGGGGCCGGCGGGAGGTACGCAGTATTTT,CASSELSGGPAGGTQYF
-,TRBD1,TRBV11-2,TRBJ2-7,TGTGCCAGCAGCGTCCCGGGACAGCGATATTACGAGCAGTACTTC,CASSVPGQRYYEQYF
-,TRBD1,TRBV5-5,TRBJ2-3,TGTGCCAGCAGGGGGGCGGGACAGGGTACAGATACGCAGTATTTT,CASRGAGQGTDTQYF
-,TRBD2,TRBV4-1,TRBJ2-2,TGCGCCAGCAGCCAATCAAGGCAGCGGGGTATGGCCGGGGAGCTGTTTTTT,CASSQSRQRGMAGELFF
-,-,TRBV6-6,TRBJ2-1,TGTGCCAGCAGTTACTCGGCGGAGGGACCGTACAATGAGCAGTTCTTC,CASSYSAEGPYNEQFF
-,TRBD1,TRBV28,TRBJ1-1,TGTGCCAGCAGAACCGCCGACAGGGGATGGACTGAAGCTTTCTTT,CASRTADRGWTEAFF
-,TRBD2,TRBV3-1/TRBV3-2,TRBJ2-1,TGTGCCAGCAGCCAAGAAGGCGGGGGTCATGAGCAGTTCTTC,CASSQEGGGHEQFF
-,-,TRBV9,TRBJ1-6,TGTGCCAGCAGCGAGGGGGGGTGGAATTCACCCCTCCACTTT,CASSEGGWNSPLHF
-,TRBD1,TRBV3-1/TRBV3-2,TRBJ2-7,TGTGCCAGCAGCCAAGATAACGGGACAGCAGCCTACGAGCAGTACTTC,CASSQDNGTAAYEQYF
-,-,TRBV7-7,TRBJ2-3,TGTGCTAGCAGCTTAGGGAGTGGCACAGATACGCAGTATTTT,CASSLGSGTDTQYF
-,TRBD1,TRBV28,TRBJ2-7,TGTGCCAGCAGTTTAACTGTTGGTGCAGGGGGCAATTACGAGCAGTACTTC,CASSLTVGAGGNYEQYF
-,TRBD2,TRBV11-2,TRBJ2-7,TGTGCCAGCAGCTTAGTAGCGGGAGTGTCCTACGAAGAGCAGTACTTC,CASSLVAGVSYEEQYF